This T cell receptor beta chain was sequenced in a study of T cells in Graves' hyperthyroidism and ophthalmopathy. This clonotype was found many times. Its antigen is still unknown. Trimming took 4 bases from V and 4 from J, leaving 4 bases between them. CDR1 is MGHDK and CDR2 is SYGVNS in the germline V gene. There are 12 residues in the CDR3. The study, taken as a whole, reports: Most clonotypes expanded in thyroid above 0.001 were likewise present in blood.

TCR beta CDR3 sequences were amplified from RNA transcripts. When the TCR CDR3 underwent first-round RT-PCR, the HTBI primer set was used. MiXCR, run by TCRdb on the multiplex PCR reads, gives a single entry per CDR3 protein. The sample holds roughly 500,000 distinct CDR3 sequences, more than 45% seen once. The receptor was derived from an adult woman with Graves' disease, either hyperthyroidism or ophthalmopathy (not recorded which). V usage is TRBV25-1 and J usage is TRBJ2-2; no clear D. Material for sequencing was peripheral blood or thyroid tissue (not recorded which). The CDR3 DNA is TGTGCCAGCAGTGCCGGCACCGGGGAGCTGTTTTTT. Translating gives CASSAGTGELFF.